One and the same sample provided the 16 T cell receptor beta chains below, sequenced in a study of response to subunit inactivated influenza vaccine. TCRdb analysed the RT-PCR reads with MiXCR anew, one entry per CDR3 protein. Here the sample spans roughly 170,000 distinct CDR3 sequences, approximately 9.2% being singletons. The sequencing here drew on non-naive T cells sorted from PBMCs, taken on the day of vaccination. The receptors come from a man between 50 and 59 years old who received an inactivated influenza vaccine.

The table lists this clonotype with many counts. CDR3 in DNA: TGTGCCAGCAGCGACAGGGGCCGTAACACCGGGGAGCTGTTTTTT. This gives the protein CASSDRGRNTGELFF. V usage is TRBV25-1 and J usage is TRBJ2-2, with 8 bases fitting TRBD1. The CDR3 covers 15 residues. Germline V CDR1 and CDR2: MGHDK, SYGVNS. V shed 6 bases, J shed 2 bases, and the junction held 5 bases outside the gene matches.

This clonotype has a count of ten or more. The chain is built from TRBV4-2 and TRBJ2-5; 8 bases are a match to TRBD2. The CDR3 length is 14 residues. Unmatched junction bases numbered 2, after V lost 0 bases and J lost 5 bases. CDR1 and CDR2 from the germline V gene are LGHNA and YNFKEQ. Written as DNA, the CDR3 is TGTGCCAGCAGCCAAGAGTCGGGAGGGGAGACCCAGTACTTC. Protein product: CASSQESGGETQYF.

This clonotype was seen at least ten times. This rearrangement joins TRBV28 to TRBJ2-7; D could derive from TRBD1 or TRBD2 (5 bases each). CDR3 size: 19 residues. The V and J ends lost 5 bases and 3 bases respectively, with 29 bases between them. The germline CDR1 and CDR2 sequences are MDHEN and SYDVKM. The CDR3 region has the DNA TGTGCCAGCAGTCTCCTGGGAAGGGCCCGGGGCTTAGGGTACTACGAGCAGTACTTC. It is translated as CASSLLGRARGLGYYEQYF. The full variable domain, rest sourced from reference TRBV28 and TRBJ2-7, is DVKVTQSSRYLVKRTGEKVFLECVQDMDHENMFWYRQDPGLGLRLIYFSYDVKMKEKGDIPEGYSVSREKKERFSLILESASTNQTSMYLCASSLLGRARGLGYYEQYFGPGTRLTVT.

This clonotype was counted a few times. The V and J genes are TRBV12-3 or TRBV12-4 and TRBJ2-7; TRBD2 matches at 13 bases. The CDR3 is 18 residues long. V dropped 0 bases and J dropped 2; count of bases not matched to a gene: 7. CDR3 protein: CASSLASGTSGITYEQYF. CDR3 DNA: TGTGCCAGCAGTTTAGCGTCAGGGACTAGCGGGATCACCTACGAGCAGTACTTC.

This clonotype was observed a few times. The rearrangement links TRBV5-1 to TRBJ2-5, with 7 bases fitting TRBD2. The CDR3 contains 14 residues. Germline V gene sequence: CDR1 SGHRS, CDR2 YFSETQ. V shed 4 bases, J shed 5 bases, and the junction held 8 bases outside the gene matches. The CDR3 DNA reads TGCGCCAGCAGCCGTGGGGGAGGGGATGAGACCCAGTACTTC. Protein product: CASSRGGGDETQYF.

This clonotype was seen a handful of times. The genes are TRBV20-1 and TRBJ1-5; the match to TRBD1 covers 11 bases. Per germline, CDR1 DFQATT and CDR2 SNEGSKA (reference sequence). The CDR3 runs 15 residues. J lost 2 bases, V lost 4 bases, and 4 bases had no gene match. As DNA, the CDR3 is TGCAGTGCTAAACCGGGACAGGGGGGCAATCAGCCCCAGCATTTT. Protein product: CSAKPGQGGNQPQHF.

The chain uses TRBV18 and TRBJ2-1; D possibly matches TRBD1 or TRBD2 (5 bases each). The V gene lost 6 bases and the J gene lost 0 bases, with 18 bases spanning the gap. This CDR3 spans 17 amino acids. Germline CDR1 and CDR2: KGHSH and LQKENI. The CDR3: CASSSEIKGSSYNEQFF. CDR3 coding DNA: TGTGCCAGCTCCAGCGAAATAAAGGGGAGCTCCTACAATGAGCAGTTCTTC.

The chain has TRBV5-1 and TRBJ2-1; 7 bases map to TRBD1. The CDR3 loop spans 17 amino acids. Trimming removed 0 bases from V and 0 bases from J; junction bases left unmatched: 6. The germline V gene encodes CDR1 SGHRS and CDR2 YFSETQ. The CDR3: CASSLGTGGSSYNEQFF. The CDR3 DNA is TGCGCCAGCAGCTTGGGGACAGGCGGAAGCTCCTACAATGAGCAGTTCTTC. The full variable domain, with the rest looked up from reference TRBV5-1 and TRBJ2-1, is KAGVTQTPRYLIKTRGQQVTLSCSPISGHRSVSWYQQTPGQGLQFLFEYFSETQRNKGNFPGRFSGRQFSNSRSEMNVSTLELGDSALYLCASSLGTGGSSYNEQFFGPGTRLTVL.

This clonotype has only a few counts. This rearrangement joins TRBV11-2 to TRBJ2-7; possibly TRBD1 for D (6 bases). V lost 5 bases to trimming and J lost 0 bases, with 11 bases between them. Per the germline V gene, CDR1 is SGHAT and CDR2 is FQNNGV. The CDR3 loop spans 14 amino acids. As DNA, the CDR3 is TGTGCCAGCAGCACGGGACACAACTCCTACGAGCAGTACTTC. Translating gives CASSTGHNSYEQYF.

The chain recombines TRBV30 with TRBJ1-5, with D possibly being TRBD1 (5 bases). Germline V gives CDR1 GTSNPN, CDR2 SVGIG (reference sequence). The CDR3 sequence is 13 residues long. V shed 2 bases and J shed 3 bases, with 8 bases lying between them. The chain's CDR3 is CAWSPGPNQPQHF. The CDR3 coding sequence is TGTGCCTGGAGTCCGGGGCCCAATCAGCCCCAGCATTTT.

The chain combines TRBV7-2 with TRBJ2-1; D not resolved. The ends were cut back, 1 base at V and 6 bases at J, with 13 bases in the middle. This CDR3 spans 15 amino acids. Germline V gene data show CDR1 as SGHTA and CDR2 as FQGNSA. In DNA, the CDR3 is TGTGCCAGCAGCTTAGGACCCAGCAGAGTCAATGAGCAGTTCTTC. The encoded protein is CASSLGPSRVNEQFF.

Many counts were recorded for this clonotype. CDR3 sequence reads: CASRTGTGNTGELFF. Written as DNA, the CDR3 is TGTGCCAGCAGGACCGGGACTGGGAACACCGGGGAGCTGTTTTTT. The rearrangement uses TRBV11-2 and TRBJ2-2; TRBD2 is a possible D gene (6 bases). The CDR3 is 15 amino acids. V lost 6 bases, J lost 1 base, and 12 bases lay in between. Per germline, CDR1 SGHAT and CDR2 FQNNGV.

This clonotype was seen many times. The chain couples TRBV12-3 or TRBV12-4 to TRBJ2-7; perhaps TRBD2 as D (6 bases). V lost 5 bases and J 7 bases, leaving 15 bases between the germline ends. There are 13 residues in the CDR3. The chain's CDR3 is CASSDLGTGEQYF. DNA of the CDR3: TGTGCCAGCAGTGACTTAGGGACTGGAGAGCAGTACTTC.

The chain couples TRBV4-2 to TRBJ1-1, with TRBD1 as a possible D gene (5 bases). CDR1 and CDR2 (germline): LGHNA, YNFKEQ. V was cut by 1 base and J by 3 bases, with 15 bases left in between. The CDR3 extends over 16 amino acids. CDR3 region: CASSQADGGGDTEAFF. In nucleotides, the CDR3 is TGTGCCAGCAGCCAAGCCGATGGGGGAGGTGACACTGAAGCTTTCTTT.

This clonotype came up a few times. The gene calls are TRBV6-6 and TRBJ1-5; D remains unclear. V lost 8 bases and J 4 bases, leaving 9 bases between the germline ends. The germline gives CDR1 MNHNY, CDR2 SVGAGI (reference sequence). CDR3 length: 12 amino acids. As DNA, the CDR3 is TGTGCCAGCCGGACGCAGAATCAGCCCCAGCATTTT. Its translation: CASRTQNQPQHF.

V and J are TRBV5-1 and TRBJ2-7, with TRBD1 matching over 9 bases. The V gene's germline CDR1 is SGHRS and CDR2 YFSETQ. The J segment lost 3 bases and the V segment lost 1 base, leaving 2 bases of the junction unmatched. The CDR3 is 14 amino acids. The CDR3 bases are TGCGCCAGCAGCTTGTCGGACAGGGGCTACGAGCAGTACTTC. Translation: CASSLSDRGYEQYF.